This T cell receptor beta chain is drawn from a study of blood T cell repertoires in COVID-19. The repertoire was sequenced with immunoSEQ multiplex PCR; TCRdb's copy has only in-frame clones and lacks some. The table lists more than 200,000 clones, around 90% of them singletons. Trimming removed 11 bases from V and 6 bases from J; junction bases left unmatched: 10. CDR3 length: 13 residues. Germline values: CDR1 SNHLY, CDR2 FYNNEI. Specimen: PBMCs or T cells enriched from blood (not recorded which). This receptor was identified in a man aged 30-40 years who had recovered from COVID-19. The V gene is TRBV2, the J gene TRBJ1-2, with 9 positions matching TRBD1. The CDR3 loop is CAGTGTGQNGYTF. The CDR3 DNA reads as TGTGCCGGGACCGGGACAGGGCAAAATGGCTACACCTTC.